A single sample gave rise to the 17 T cell receptor beta chains below, sequenced in a study of TIL therapy for anti-PD-1-resistant metastatic lung cancer. The libraries were made with immunoSEQ v3. The method was immunoSEQ multiplex PCR; TCRdb's version includes in-frame clones alone and lacks a portion of them. Seen here are about 48,000 clones, about two thirds observed once, and the top ten hold roughly 6%. As to time point: pre-treatment sample, taken before nivolumab and TIL therapy. Pleural nodules or supraclavicular lymph nodes made up most of the excised metastases sampled. The sample here was tumor tissue, taken at baseline. The receptors here all came from a person between 30 and 80 years old with non-small cell lung cancer.

The chain links TRBV10-3 to TRBJ1-5; D is unclear. V was clipped by 5 bases and J by 4 bases, with 9 bases between them. CDR1 and CDR2 from the germline V gene are ENHRY and SYGVKD. This CDR3 region has 13 residues. The CDR3 region is CAISIQNNQPQHF. CDR3 sequence (DNA): TGTGCCATCAGTATCCAGAATAATCAGCCCCAGCATTTT.

The rearrangement links TRBV10-2 to TRBJ1-2, with D hard to call. The CDR3 sequence is 13 residues long. V was cut by 5 bases and J by 3 bases, with 10 bases left in between. CDR1 and CDR2 from the germline V gene are WSHSY and SAAADI. The CDR3 region is CASSNRRDYGYTF. In nucleotides, the CDR3 is TGCGCCAGCAGTAATAGGAGGGACTATGGCTACACCTTC.

This clone was detected only a few times. The chain combines TRBV5-6 with TRBJ2-5, with TRBD2 as a possible D gene (6 bases). Trimming removed 0 bases at V and 3 bases at J, with 12 bases between. The CDR3 is 15 amino acids. In germline, CDR1 is SGHDT, CDR2 YYEEEE. This chain's CDR3 is CASSLAGTSEETQYF. The CDR3, as DNA: TGTGCCAGCAGCTTGGCAGGGACTTCTGAAGAGACCCAGTACTTC. The whole variable domain, remainder taken from reference TRBV5-6 and TRBJ2-5, is DAGVTQSPTHLIKTRGQQVTLRCSPKSGHDTVSWYQQALGQGPQFIFQYYEEEERQRGNFPDRFSGHQFPNYSSELNVNALLLGDSALYLCASSLAGTSEETQYFGPGTRLLVL.

Only a few counts were recorded for this clone. The chain employs TRBV25-1 and TRBJ2-7; 8 bases match TRBD1. The CDR3 is 14 residues long. After removal of 5 bases from V and 2 bases from J, the junction contained 5 bases not matched to a gene. Germline V gene sequence: CDR1 MGHDK, CDR2 SYGVNS. Here the CDR3 DNA reads TGTGCCAGCAGTAGACTGGACAGGGCCTACGAGCAGTACTTC. Protein sequence: CASSRLDRAYEQYF.

The V gene is TRBV2, the J gene TRBJ2-5; 7 bases agree with TRBD2. This CDR3 has 11 amino acids. Looked up from germline, CDR1 is SNHLY and CDR2 is FYNNEI. Trimming removed 8 bases from V and 5 bases from J; junction bases left unmatched: 2. The CDR3 protein is CASSGGETQYF. The CDR3 coding sequence is TGTGCCAGCTCCGGGGGGGAGACCCAGTACTTC.

The rearrangement uses TRBV12-1 and TRBJ2-1; TRBD2, the table's D call, was not compared with the DNA. TRBV12-1 is described as a pseudogene. This CDR3 spans 14 amino acids. The CDR3 coding sequence is TGTGCCAGCCTTTCGGGAGAAGATTACAATGAGCAGTTCTTC. Translated: CASLSGEDYNEQFF.

This rearrangement joins TRBV19 to TRBJ2-7; TRBD1 matches at 7 bases. CDR1 and CDR2 (germline): LNHDA, SQIVND (reference sequence). This CDR3 is 12 amino acids long. V lost 5 bases, J lost 6 bases, and 4 bases stayed unmatched. The CDR3 nucleotides are TGTGCCAGTAGTCCGACAGGGAGCGAGCAGTACTTC. Its translation: CASSPTGSEQYF.

The chain employs TRBV27 and TRBJ1-5, with a possible D match to TRBD1 (6 bases). This CDR3 comprises 18 residues. Germline CDR1 reads MNHEY; CDR2 reads SMNVEV (reference sequence). V lost 0 bases to trimming and J lost 6 bases, with 21 bases between them. The CDR3: CASSLSYGVKGEGQPQHF. CDR3 sequence (DNA): TGTGCCAGCAGTTTATCCTATGGTGTGAAGGGGGAAGGTCAGCCCCAGCATTTT.

The chain couples TRBV27 to TRBJ1-1, with D possibly matching TRBD1 (5 bases). Germline CDR1 reads MNHEY; CDR2 reads SMNVEV (reference sequence). The V end was cut by 4 bases, the J end by 9 bases, with 12 bases between. The CDR3 length is 12 residues. CDR3 protein: CASSSPGTKAFF. CDR3 DNA: TGTGCCAGCAGTTCCCCCGGGACCAAAGCTTTCTTT.

V gene TRBV7-9 combines with J gene TRBJ2-2, with D unclear. Trimming cost V 7 bases and J 3 bases, with 9 bases left between them. Germline lookup yields CDR1 SEHNR and CDR2 FQNEAQ (reference sequence). The CDR3 is made up of 13 amino acids. The CDR3 region is CASNEGHTGELFF. The DNA for the CDR3 is TGTGCCAGCAACGAAGGACACACCGGGGAGCTGTTTTTT.

This clone was picked up many times. The genes are TRBV23-1 and TRBJ2-7; D is unresolved. TRBV23-1 falls under the ORF class, with uncertain function. This CDR3 is built from 16 residues. With 9 bases removed from V and 3 bases from J, the gap between germline ends came to 24 bases. The CDR3 DNA is TGCGCCAGTACACCTACGAAGCGAACTTTTAACTACGAGCAGTACTTC. Its protein product is CASTPTKRTFNYEQYF.

The CDR3 reads CASSLGQGINQPQHF. The CDR3 DNA reads as TGTGCCAGCAGCTTAGGACAGGGAATCAATCAGCCCCAGCATTTT. This chain connects TRBV7-2 to TRBJ1-5; 7 bases line up with TRBD1. With V trimmed by 1 base and J by 3 bases, 3 bases remained unmatched. The germline V gene encodes CDR1 SGHTA and CDR2 FQGNSA. The CDR3 loop spans 15 amino acids.

The CDR3 protein is CASSTGTVDKYGYTF. The DNA for the CDR3 is TGTGCCAGCTCAACAGGGACAGTAGATAAGTATGGCTACACCTTC. The chain couples TRBV18 to TRBJ1-2; 7 nucleotides align to TRBD1. CDR3 length equals 15 residues. Germline loops: CDR1 KGHSH, CDR2 LQKENI. Losses at the gene ends were 5 bases for V and 5 bases for J; bases not matched to a gene: 11. The entire variable domain, with the rest obtained from reference TRBV18 and TRBJ1-2, is as follows: NAGVMQNPRHLVRRRGQEARLRCSPMKGHSHVYWYRQLPEEGLKFMVYLQKENIIDESGMPKERFSAEFPKEGPSILRIQQVVRGDSAAYFCASSTGTVDKYGYTFGSGTRLTVV.

This sequence joins TRBV5-5 and TRBJ1-4, with D perhaps TRBD1 (6 bases). V shed 4 bases and J shed 5 bases, with 15 bases lying between them. The CDR3 extends over 15 amino acids. The germline V gene encodes CDR1 SGHKS and CDR2 YYEKEE (reference sequence). The chain's CDR3 is CASSRRTENNEKLFF. The DNA of the CDR3 is TGTGCCAGCAGCCGAAGGACAGAGAACAATGAAAAACTGTTTTTT. Full variable domain (remainder filled in from reference TRBV5-5 and TRBJ1-4): DAGVTQSPTHLIKTRGQQVTLRCSPISGHKSVSWYQQVLGQGPQFIFQYYEKEERGRGNFPDRFSARQFPNYSSELNVNALLLGDSALYLCASSRRTENNEKLFFGSGTQLSVL.

CDR3 coding DNA: TGTGCCAGCAGTAGGCAGGGAGGCGCTGAAGCTTTCTTT. It specifies CASSRQGGAEAFF. The genes are TRBV27 and TRBJ1-1; D might be TRBD1 (5 bases). The CDR3 has 13 amino acids. Germline assignment: CDR1 MNHEY and CDR2 SMNVEV (reference sequence). Deletions cut 5 bases from V and 6 bases from J, with 13 bases between.

In its sample, this clone was seen a few times. This rearrangement joins TRBV29-1 to TRBJ2-3; TRBD2 aligns across 11 bases. Germline V gene lookup returns CDR1 SQVTM and CDR2 ANQGSEA. V lost 8 bases and J lost 1; bases outside the gene matches: 2. This CDR3 has 13 amino acids. Here the CDR3 reads CSSGLAGTDTQYF. The DNA for the CDR3 is TGCAGCTCGGGACTAGCGGGCACAGATACGCAGTATTTT.

The V call is TRBV5-6, the J call TRBJ1-5; 8 bases are shared with TRBD1. The length of the CDR3 is 16 residues. Germline-derived CDR1 and CDR2 are SGHDT and YYEEEE. With 3 bases clipped from V and 7 bases from J, the junction kept 12 bases outside the gene matches. The CDR3 DNA follows: TGTGCCAGCAGCTCCATAAGAACAGGGGGGAGACAGCCCCAGCATTTT. Translating it yields CASSSIRTGGRQPQHF. The complete variable domain, with remaining parts taken from reference TRBV5-6 and TRBJ1-5, reads DAGVTQSPTHLIKTRGQQVTLRCSPKSGHDTVSWYQQALGQGPQFIFQYYEEEERQRGNFPDRFSGHQFPNYSSELNVNALLLGDSALYLCASSSIRTGGRQPQHFGDGTRLSIL.